These 30 T cell receptor beta chains originate from one sample sequenced in a study of cytomegalovirus exposure and HLA in healthy donors. The PCR ran on 60 Vbeta and 13 Jbeta primers. Using immunoSEQ multiplex PCR, the repertoire was profiled, and TCRdb retains in-frame clones only, with some absent. The sample contains 150,000 to 200,000 clones, around 80% of which appear only once. The sample consisted of PBMCs. The receptors here all came from a male donor in good health and CMV-seropositive.

V gene TRBV7-9 combines with J gene TRBJ2-1; D not resolved. With 0 bases removed from V and 7 bases from J, the gap between germline ends came to 7 bases. CDR1 SEHNR and CDR2 FQNEAQ come from the germline V gene (reference sequence). This CDR3 contains 13 residues. The CDR3 DNA follows: TGTGCCAGCAGCTTAGCCTCCCAGAATGAGCAGTTCTTC. It specifies CASSLASQNEQFF. The variable domain in full, with the rest retrieved from reference TRBV7-9 and TRBJ2-1, is DTGVSQNPRHKITKRGQNVTFRCDPISEHNRLYWYRQTLGQGPEFLTYFQNEAQLEKSRLLSDRFSAERPKGSFSTLEIQRTEQGDSAMYLCASSLASQNEQFFGPGTRLTVL.

This clone was found a few times. The J gene is TRBJ2-7, the V gene TRBV19; D is possibly TRBD2 (6 bases). The CDR3 length is 14 residues. V was clipped by 3 bases and J by 2 bases, with 11 bases between them. Germline V gene sequence: CDR1 LNHDA, CDR2 SQIVND (reference sequence). CDR3 in amino acids: CASSIGRGTYEQYF. CDR3 in DNA: TGTGCCAGTAGTATCGGGCGGGGAACCTACGAGCAGTACTTC.

Concerning this clone: Other DNA sequences in this sample translate to the same CDR3. The rearrangement joins TRBV15 to TRBJ2-1, with 12 positions matching TRBD2. From germline, CDR1 is LNHNV and CDR2 YYDKDF (reference sequence). The CDR3 is 15 amino acids. The trim removed 3 bases at V and 7 bases at J, leaving 4 bases unmatched. The CDR3 spells CATSRELAGGNEQFF. For the CDR3, the DNA is TGTGCCACCAGCAGGGAACTAGCGGGGGGTAATGAGCAGTTCTTC.

The V gene is TRBV5-8, the J gene TRBJ1-1; 9 bases align to TRBD1. Looked up from germline, CDR1 is SGHTS and CDR2 is YDEGEE. With 4 bases clipped from V and 11 bases from J, the junction kept 9 bases outside the gene matches. The CDR3 has 13 amino acids. The CDR3 DNA follows: TGTGCCAGCAGCCTCCGGACAGGGGTTGTCGCTTTCTTT. It specifies CASSLRTGVVAFF.

This sequence joins TRBV19 and TRBJ2-7; weak D call: TRBD1 (5 bases). CDR3 length: 12 amino acids. Germline CDR1 reads LNHDA; CDR2 reads SQIVND (reference sequence). V lost 2 bases, J lost 6 bases, and 8 bases lay in between. CDR3 loop: CASSISGLEQYF. CDR3 in DNA: TGTGCCAGTAGTATATCAGGGCTCGAGCAGTACTTC.

This chain connects TRBV7-6 to TRBJ2-5, with 9 bases that match TRBD1. The DNA matches TRBJ2-7 better at its end, which makes the J call doubtful. This CDR3 spans 14 amino acids. Per germline, CDR1 SGHVS and CDR2 FNYEAQ. The CDR3 reads CASSPYGQGNEQYF. DNA for the CDR3: TGTGCCAGCAGCCCTTACGGACAGGGGAACGAGCAGTACTTC.

The chain uses TRBV28 and TRBJ1-5; the D gene is possibly TRBD1 (6 bases). Germline V CDR1 and CDR2: MDHEN, SYDVKM. The CDR3 length is 15 residues. Trimming removed 5 bases from V and 9 bases from J, with 20 bases in between. CDR3 sequence (DNA): TGTGCCAGCAGTCCCACCAGGGGCCCGCGAGGGCCCCAGCATTTT. Protein sequence: CASSPTRGPRGPQHF.

The genes are TRBV2 and TRBJ2-1, with 11 bases matching TRBD2. The CDR3 runs 15 residues. CDR1 SNHLY and CDR2 FYNNEI come from the germline V gene. The trim removed 6 bases at V and 4 bases at J, leaving 5 bases unmatched. This CDR3 is CASRLAGGFYNEQFF. In DNA, the CDR3 is TGTGCCAGCAGATTAGCGGGAGGGTTTTACAATGAGCAGTTCTTC.

This clone showed up just a few times. The rearrangement joins TRBV6-6 to TRBJ2-2, with TRBD1 matching 7 bases. With V trimmed by 10 bases and J by 6 bases, 8 bases remained unmatched. The CDR3 consists of 13 residues. CDR1 and CDR2 from the germline V gene are MNHNY and SVGAGI (reference sequence). This CDR3 reads CATLGQEAGELFF. CDR3 coding DNA: TGTGCCACCCTTGGACAGGAGGCCGGGGAGCTGTTTTTT.

This chain joins TRBV21-1 and TRBJ1-1; TRBD1 is the table's D call, not checked against the DNA. TRBV21-1 is given as a pseudogene. The CDR3 length is 13 residues. Written as DNA, the CDR3 is TGTGCCAGCACCCCAGGGGCGTTCACTGAAGCTTTCTTT. As protein: CASTPGAFTEAFF.

The chain joins TRBV2 to TRBJ1-1; TRBD1 aligns across 7 bases. Germline assignment: CDR1 SNHLY and CDR2 FYNNEI. There are 17 residues in the CDR3. Trimming at V came to 8 bases and at J to 0 bases, leaving 15 bases not matched to a gene. DNA of the CDR3: TGTGCCAGCTGGGGCCACAGAGGGGGCAAAATGAACACTGAAGCTTTCTTT. Amino acids: CASWGHRGGKMNTEAFF.

The V call is TRBV28, the J call TRBJ2-6; 7 positions agree with TRBD2. Germline V lookup: CDR1 MDHEN, CDR2 SYDVKM. The CDR3 runs to 15 residues. Trimming took 8 bases from V and 13 from J; bases not matched to a gene: 17. The CDR3 sequence is CASPEGRGANKVLTF. The DNA of the CDR3 is TGTGCCAGCCCTGAGGGGAGGGGCGCCAACAAGGTCCTGACTTTC.

The chain has TRBV4-2 and TRBJ1-1; no clear D. V was trimmed by 2 bases and J by 0 bases, leaving 10 bases between them. The germline V gene has CDR1 LGHNA and CDR2 YNFKEQ. This CDR3 spans 15 amino acids. CDR3 sequence: CASSQLATMNTEAFF. For the CDR3, the DNA is TGTGCCAGCAGCCAATTAGCGACCATGAACACTGAAGCTTTCTTT.

The chain couples TRBV5-1 to TRBJ2-5; weak D call: TRBD1 (6 bases). The V gene's germline CDR1 is SGHRS and CDR2 YFSETQ. This CDR3 contains 16 residues. V was cut by 4 bases and J by 3 bases, with 19 bases left in between. CDR3 in DNA: TGCGCCAGCAGCCTTTCCCTCCGGCAGGGGAAAGAGACCCAGTACTTC. This translates into CASSLSLRQGKETQYF.

The chain has TRBV5-4 and TRBJ1-1; D call uncertain. V was shortened by 4 bases and J by 5 bases, with 18 bases between the two germline ends. Germline V lookup: CDR1 SGHNT, CDR2 YYREEE (reference sequence). CDR3 length equals 15 residues. CDR3 region: CASSPGRGGGTEAFF. CDR3 in DNA: TGTGCCAGCAGCCCTGGCCGGGGAGGTGGAACTGAAGCTTTCTTT.

CDR3 sequence: CASSISLPLTTSTDTQYF. The CDR3 DNA sequence: TGTGCCAGTAGTATCTCCCTCCCTCTAACGACTAGCACAGATACGCAGTATTTT. V gene TRBV19 combines with J gene TRBJ2-3; D remains unclear. The CDR3 extends over 18 amino acids. V was shortened by 3 bases and J by 0 bases, with 19 bases between the two germline ends. CDR1 and CDR2 from the germline V gene are LNHDA and SQIVND (reference sequence).

This clone has only one observation. This chain connects TRBV7-2 to TRBJ1-5; possible D gene TRBD1, 5 bases. The CDR3 extends over 15 amino acids. Germline CDR1 is SGHTA and CDR2 is FQGNSA. Trimming shortened V by 1 base and J by 5 bases, and 12 bases separated the two germline ends. CDR3 bases: TGTGCCAGCAGCTTAGTTGCTGGAGGGGATCAGCCCCAGCATTTT. It translates to CASSLVAGGDQPQHF.

This chain links TRBV13 with TRBJ1-5; D gene ambiguous. CDR3 size: 13 residues. Trimming cost V 4 bases and J 11 bases, with 15 bases left between them. Germline V gives CDR1 PRHDT, CDR2 FYEKMQ (reference sequence). The CDR3 protein is CASSSPPGFAQHF. CDR3 nucleotide sequence: TGTGCCAGCAGCTCACCCCCAGGTTTTGCCCAGCATTTT.

This clone was seen only a few times. The chain is built from TRBV5-4 and TRBJ2-7; no firm D call. Germline loops: CDR1 SGHNT, CDR2 YYREEE (reference sequence). The CDR3 covers 14 residues. V was pared by 0 bases and J by 0 bases, with 7 bases between. The chain's CDR3 is CASSLAVRSYEQYF. CDR3 nucleotide sequence: TGTGCCAGCAGCTTGGCGGTTCGCTCCTACGAGCAGTACTTC.

This rearrangement joins TRBV29-1 to TRBJ1-2; D may be TRBD1 (5 bases). Trimming shortened V by 6 bases and J by 2 bases, and 13 bases separated the two germline ends. From germline, CDR1 is SQVTM and CDR2 ANQGSEA. The CDR3 sequence is 13 residues long. CDR3 DNA sequence: TGCAGCGTCATAGATGGGGCCAACTATGGCTACACCTTC. This encodes CSVIDGANYGYTF.

This sequence joins TRBV27 and TRBJ1-2; TRBD1 matches 7 bases. The CDR3 runs 14 residues. V was clipped by 6 bases and J by 4 bases; unmatched bases: 8. Germline V gene data show CDR1 as MNHEY and CDR2 as SMNVEV (reference sequence). Written as DNA, the CDR3 is TGTGCCAGCAGAACAAACCGGGACAGCTATGGCTACACCTTC. This sequence encodes CASRTNRDSYGYTF.

The chain joins TRBV7-2 to TRBJ2-1; D unresolved. Germline CDR1 reads SGHTA; CDR2 reads FQGNSA. The CDR3 spans 14 residues. The ends were cut back, 1 base at V and 6 bases at J, with 10 bases in the middle. CDR3 nucleotide sequence: TGTGCCAGCAGCTTAGATTTCGGTGTCAATGAGCAGTTCTTC. As protein: CASSLDFGVNEQFF. Full variable domain (outside the CDR3, taken from reference TRBV7-2 and TRBJ2-1): GAGVSQSPSNKVTEKGKDVELRCDPISGHTALYWYRQSLGQGLEFLIYFQGNSAPDKSGLPSDRFSAERTGGSVSTLTIQRTQQEDSAVYLCASSLDFGVNEQFFGPGTRLTVL.

V gene TRBV11-2 combines with J gene TRBJ1-5; D remains unclear. Germline CDR1 SGHAT, CDR2 FQNNGV. The CDR3 length is 12 residues. Trimming left V 1 base short and J 7 bases short, with 5 bases between. The CDR3 DNA is TGTGCCAGCAGCTTAGTTGGCCAGCCCCAGCATTTT. This gives the protein CASSLVGQPQHF.

The chain joins TRBV11-2 to TRBJ2-1, with D possibly being TRBD2 (6 bases). This CDR3 has 16 amino acids. V dropped 5 bases and J dropped 10 bases, with 24 bases sitting between them. CDR1 and CDR2 (germline): SGHAT, FQNNGV. The CDR3 sequence: CASSQAAGTPPMEQFF. Here the CDR3 DNA reads TGTGCCAGCAGCCAGGCCGCCGGGACTCCTCCTATGGAGCAGTTCTTC.

The genes are TRBV5-6 and TRBJ1-1; D is possibly TRBD1 (5 bases). This CDR3 is built from 17 residues. Per germline, CDR1 SGHDT and CDR2 YYEEEE. Trimming took off 1 base at V and 0 bases at J, with 16 bases between the two ends. In DNA form, the CDR3 reads TGTGCCAGCAGCTTGAGGCAAGACAGTTTAATGAACACTGAAGCTTTCTTT. The encoded protein is CASSLRQDSLMNTEAFF. The full variable domain, completed using reference TRBV5-6 and TRBJ1-1, is DAGVTQSPTHLIKTRGQQVTLRCSPKSGHDTVSWYQQALGQGPQFIFQYYEEEERQRGNFPDRFSGHQFPNYSSELNVNALLLGDSALYLCASSLRQDSLMNTEAFFGQGTRLTVV.

This clone has more than one count but fewer than ten. The chain uses TRBV2 and TRBJ2-3; TRBD2 matches at 10 bases. Trimming cost V 6 bases and J 1 base; bases outside gene matches: 4. The CDR3 consists of 15 residues. From germline, CDR1 is SNHLY and CDR2 FYNNEI. The CDR3, as DNA: TGTGCCAGCAGCCCTAGCGGGAGTGGCACAGATACGCAGTATTTT. Translating gives CASSPSGSGTDTQYF. The full variable domain, its missing parts supplied by reference TRBV2 and TRBJ2-3, is EPEVTQTPSHQVTQMGQEVILRCVPISNHLYFYWYRQILGQKVEFLVSFYNNEISEKSEIFDDQFSVERPDGSNFTLKIRSTKLEDSAMYFCASSPSGSGTDTQYFGPGTRLTVL.

CDR3 nucleotide sequence: TGTGCCAGCAGCACGAGAATATCGGGACTAACCTCGTCGGCGAACACCGGGGAGCTGTTTTTT. The encoded protein is CASSTRISGLTSSANTGELFF. This chain links TRBV7-6 with TRBJ2-2, with 7 bases fitting TRBD2. V lost 5 bases, J lost 0 bases, and 21 bases stayed unmatched. The CDR3 has 21 residues. Germline V gives CDR1 SGHVS, CDR2 FNYEAQ.

V and J are TRBV2 and TRBJ1-1; D might be TRBD1 (5 bases). V was shortened by 1 base and J by 0 bases, with 12 bases between the two germline ends. Germline CDR1 SNHLY, CDR2 FYNNEI. This CDR3 has 16 residues. CDR3 protein: CASSEGRTNMNTEAFF. The CDR3 DNA sequence: TGTGCCAGCAGTGAAGGGCGGACAAATATGAACACTGAAGCTTTCTTT. The full variable domain, completed using reference TRBV2 and TRBJ1-1, is EPEVTQTPSHQVTQMGQEVILRCVPISNHLYFYWYRQILGQKVEFLVSFYNNEISEKSEIFDDQFSVERPDGSNFTLKIRSTKLEDSAMYFCASSEGRTNMNTEAFFGQGTRLTVV.

The chain has TRBV7-9 and TRBJ2-7; tentatively, D is TRBD1 (5 bases). Trimming cost V 1 base and J 7 bases, with 17 bases left between them. The V gene's germline CDR1 is SEHNR and CDR2 FQNEAQ (reference sequence). CDR3 length: 15 amino acids. The CDR3 sequence: CASSLEDTVFKEQYF. The DNA for the CDR3 is TGTGCCAGCAGCTTAGAGGACACCGTTTTTAAAGAGCAGTACTTC.

The genes are TRBV4-2 and TRBJ2-2; TRBD1 is a possible D gene (6 bases). Trimming removed 1 base at V and 4 bases at J, with 13 bases between. Germline V gene lookup returns CDR1 LGHNA and CDR2 YNFKEQ. This CDR3 has 16 amino acids. CDR3 in DNA: TGTGCCAGCAGCCAAGGAGGCCAGGGGCCCACCGGGGAGCTGTTTTTT. Its protein product is CASSQGGQGPTGELFF.